Each of the 15 T cell receptor beta chains below was sequenced from the same sample in a study of technical replicates of blood from several donors. The repertoire was sequenced with immunoSEQ multiplex PCR; TCRdb's copy has only in-frame clones and lacks some. The sample records roughly 80,000 clones, 90% to 95% being singletons. The sample consisted of T cells isolated from PBMCs. The receptors stem from a human donor in good health.

The rearrangement links TRBV5-1 to TRBJ1-1; TRBD1 might be the D (5 bases). This CDR3 has 17 amino acids. Germline CDR1 SGHRS, CDR2 YFSETQ. Trimming left V 2 bases short and J 0 bases short, with 17 bases between. CDR3 protein: CASSLRGSGFLNTEAFF. The CDR3 region has the DNA TGCGCCAGCAGCTTAAGGGGTTCTGGTTTTTTGAACACTGAAGCTTTCTTT.

This rearrangement joins TRBV29-1 to TRBJ1-5, with a weak D call TRBD1 (6 bases). The CDR3 is 13 amino acids. Between the trimmed V and J ends, which lost 7 bases and 2 bases, there was a span of 12 bases. Germline V gene lookup returns CDR1 SQVTM and CDR2 ANQGSEA. The CDR3 sequence is CSAARQGNQPQHF. CDR3 nucleotide sequence: TGCAGCGCCGCCCGACAGGGCAATCAGCCCCAGCATTTT.

This clone is a singleton in its sample. The chain is built from TRBV10-1 and TRBJ1-1; TRBD1 matches 7 bases. Germline loops: CDR1 WNHNN, CDR2 SYGVQD (reference sequence). The CDR3 sequence is 15 residues long. The J segment lost 0 bases and the V segment lost 4 bases, leaving 5 bases of the junction unmatched. This chain's CDR3 is CASSADRELNTEAFF. CDR3 DNA: TGCGCCAGCAGTGCCGACAGGGAATTGAACACTGAAGCTTTCTTT.

This clone was seen only a few times. This chain connects TRBV5-1 to TRBJ2-7, with 7 bases lining up with TRBD2. CDR3 size: 15 residues. Per germline, CDR1 SGHRS and CDR2 YFSETQ. Germline trimming cut 0 bases from V and 3 bases from J; bases unmatched to any gene: 6. The CDR3 spells CASSLDGTGGYEQYF. CDR3 in DNA: TGCGCCAGCAGCTTGGACGGGACGGGAGGCTACGAGCAGTACTTC.

The chain links TRBV7-3 to TRBJ1-2, with D possibly being TRBD1 (5 bases). CDR1 and CDR2 from the germline V gene are SGHTA and FQGTGA. The CDR3 length is 11 residues. The germline V and J ends were trimmed by 6 bases and 8 bases, with 10 bases remaining between them. The CDR3 DNA sequence: TGTGCCAGCAGTCCGAGACAGGGCTACACCTTC. Translation gives CASSPRQGYTF.

V is TRBV5-1 and J is TRBJ2-2; D is perhaps TRBD1 (6 bases). V was shortened by 1 base and J by 2 bases, with 12 bases between the two germline ends. The CDR3 consists of 16 residues. Germline loops: CDR1 SGHRS, CDR2 YFSETQ. This CDR3 reads CASSLRLGGNTGELFF. The CDR3 DNA is TGCGCCAGCAGCTTGAGGCTAGGGGGAAACACCGGGGAGCTGTTTTTT.

The chain joins TRBV27 to TRBJ2-4; 9 bases agree with TRBD1. From germline, CDR1 is MNHEY and CDR2 SMNVEV (reference sequence). Trimming cost V 2 bases and J 13 bases; bases outside gene matches: 3. The CDR3 has 12 residues. DNA of the CDR3: TGTGCCAGCAGTTTAAAAGGACAGGGGCAGTACTTC. Protein product: CASSLKGQGQYF.

The chain recombines TRBV5-1 with TRBJ2-6; possible D gene TRBD1, 6 bases. V lost 2 bases to trimming and J lost 0 bases, with 12 bases between them. Germline V gene data show CDR1 as SGHRS and CDR2 as YFSETQ. This CDR3 comprises 17 residues. The CDR3 DNA reads TGCGCCAGCAGCTTTTACAGGGAGCCCTCTGGGGCCAACGTCCTGACTTTC. This translates into CASSFYREPSGANVLTF.

The genes are TRBV2 and TRBJ2-7, with D unresolved. V shed 7 bases and J shed 3 bases, with 10 bases lying between them. CDR1 is SNHLY and CDR2 is FYNNEI in the germline V gene. This CDR3 is built from 12 residues. DNA for the CDR3: TGTGCCAGCAAACTTGATCTCTACGAGCAGTACTTC. This encodes CASKLDLYEQYF. Based on the CDR3 plus reference TRBV2 and TRBJ2-7, the full variable domain is EPEVTQTPSHQVTQMGQEVILRCVPISNHLYFYWYRQILGQKVEFLVSFYNNEISEKSEIFDDQFSVERPDGSNFTLKIRSTKLEDSAMYFCASKLDLYEQYFGPGTRLTVT.

V gene TRBV5-4 combines with J gene TRBJ2-5; D is possibly TRBD2 (7 bases). The CDR3 has 18 residues. The V end was cut by 6 bases, the J end by 3 bases, with 27 bases between. In germline, CDR1 is SGHNT, CDR2 YYREEE (reference sequence). The CDR3 loop is CASNQIGGRLASEETQYF. In DNA form, the CDR3 reads TGTGCCAGCAACCAGATAGGGGGGAGACTAGCATCGGAAGAGACCCAGTACTTC.

The chain carries TRBV19 and TRBJ2-7, with 9 nucleotides matching TRBD2. Germline assignment: CDR1 LNHDA and CDR2 SQIVND (reference sequence). V lost 5 bases and J lost 7; bases outside the gene matches: 15. CDR3 length: 16 residues. The CDR3 DNA reads TGTGCCAGTAGTGTAACTAGCGGGTCCCAAGCTGAGGAGCAGTACTTC. This codes for CASSVTSGSQAEEQYF.

This rearrangement joins TRBV18 to TRBJ2-7; 7 bases match TRBD1. V gave up 2 bases and J gave up 3 bases; unmatched junction bases: 7. Germline CDR1 KGHSH, CDR2 LQKENI. This CDR3 has 15 residues. In DNA, the CDR3 is TGTGCCAGCTCACCAACCTATGGGACAGTCTACGAGCAGTACTTC. Its protein product is CASSPTYGTVYEQYF.

V gene TRBV19 combines with J gene TRBJ1-2, with 7 bases lining up with TRBD1. CDR3 size: 13 residues. CDR1 is LNHDA and CDR2 is SQIVND in the germline V gene (reference sequence). The ends lost 3 bases at V and 6 bases at J; junction bases unmatched: 4. CDR3 DNA sequence: TGTGCCAGTAGTATGAGGGGGCGGGATGGCTACACCTTC. Encoded protein: CASSMRGRDGYTF.

This chain joins TRBV18 and TRBJ1-5; D ambiguous. CDR3 size: 12 residues. CDR1 is KGHSH and CDR2 is LQKENI in the germline V gene. Trimming pared 2 bases from V and 5 bases from J, leaving 4 bases between. CDR3 sequence: CASSPGDQPQHF. Here the CDR3 DNA reads TGTGCCAGCTCACCAGGAGATCAGCCCCAGCATTTT. The full variable domain, completed using reference TRBV18 and TRBJ1-5, is NAGVMQNPRHLVRRRGQEARLRCSPMKGHSHVYWYRQLPEEGLKFMVYLQKENIIDESGMPKERFSAEFPKEGPSILRIQQVVRGDSAAYFCASSPGDQPQHFGDGTRLSIL.

Of note for this clone: Other nucleotide sequences in the sample specify the same CDR3. The chain combines TRBV7-3 with TRBJ2-3; D call uncertain. CDR1 is SGHTA and CDR2 is FQGTGA in the germline V gene. V lost 5 bases, J lost 1 base, and 4 bases lay in between. The CDR3 runs 12 residues. The CDR3 here is CASSPGTDTQYF. CDR3 bases: TGTGCCAGCAGCCCAGGCACAGATACGCAGTATTTT. The full variable domain, rest sourced from reference TRBV7-3 and TRBJ2-3, is GAGVSQTPSNKVTEKGKYVELRCDPISGHTALYWYRQSLGQGPEFLIYFQGTGAADDSGLPNDRFFAVRPEGSVSTLKIQRTERGDSAVYLCASSPGTDTQYFGPGTRLTVL.